These 6 T cell receptor beta chains share one sample of origin, sequenced in a study of shared clonotypes between healthy human individuals. Repertoires were generated with immunoSEQ multiplex PCR, while TCRdb's copy carries only in-frame clones and drops some. The sample consists of 450,000 to 600,000 clones, 79% of them appearing once. Sequences were obtained from PBMCs. These receptors originate from a woman aged 40-49 years in good health. Some clones in this sample may be carry-over from other donors' samples.

This chain uses TRBV2 with TRBJ2-2; D is possibly TRBD1 (5 bases). This CDR3 contains 19 residues. The germline CDR1 and CDR2 sequences are SNHLY and FYNNEI. V lost 6 bases, J lost 1 base, and 24 bases lay in between. This CDR3 is CASSDPVLKLGENTGELFF. CDR3 bases: TGTGCCAGCAGCGACCCGGTCCTAAAGTTAGGGGAGAACACCGGGGAGCTGTTTTTT.

This rearrangement joins TRBV30 to TRBJ1-3; D is unclear. CDR1 is GTSNPN and CDR2 is SVGIG in the germline V gene (reference sequence). The CDR3 is 13 residues long. Trimming took 3 bases from V and 7 from J, leaving 13 bases between them. The DNA for the CDR3 is TGTGCCTGGAGCCCGGCGGCAAAGAACACCATATATTTT. This translates into CAWSPAAKNTIYF.

The chain has TRBV5-1 and TRBJ2-1, with TRBD1 identical over 7 bases. Looked up from germline, CDR1 is SGHRS and CDR2 is YFSETQ. The V segment lost 0 bases and the J segment 5 bases; nucleotides outside the gene matches: 2. There are 14 residues in the CDR3. The CDR3 region is CASSLGDRNNEQFF. Written as DNA, the CDR3 is TGCGCCAGCAGCTTGGGGGACAGAAACAATGAGCAGTTCTTC.

The genes are TRBV29-1 and TRBJ2-2, with D perhaps matching TRBD1 or TRBD2 (6 bases each). Germline CDR1 and CDR2: SQVTM and ANQGSEA. Trimming cost V 3 bases and J 5 bases, with 13 bases left between them. The CDR3 sequence is 14 residues long. DNA for the CDR3: TGCAGCGTTGAGTGGGGGGCAGGAACCGGGGAGCTGTTTTTT. Translated: CSVEWGAGTGELFF.

The chain recombines TRBV7-2 with TRBJ2-5, with a tentative D call TRBD1 (5 bases). Germline V gene data show CDR1 as SGHTA and CDR2 as FQGNSA. V was shortened by 0 bases and J by 3 bases, with 17 bases between the two germline ends. This CDR3 has 17 amino acids. For the CDR3, the DNA is TGTGCCAGCAGCTTAGCCAGCCTCCTCCAGGGCAAAGAGACCCAGTACTTC. Its translation is CASSLASLLQGKETQYF.

This chain links TRBV28 with TRBJ2-2; TRBD2 agrees at 13 bases. V shed 7 bases, J shed 4 bases, and the junction held 9 bases outside the gene matches. From germline, CDR1 is MDHEN and CDR2 SYDVKM. The CDR3 is made up of 17 amino acids. The CDR3 DNA follows: TGTGCCAGCACCGTGACTAGCGGGAGGTCAGGCACCGGGGAGCTGTTTTTT. It translates to CASTVTSGRSGTGELFF.